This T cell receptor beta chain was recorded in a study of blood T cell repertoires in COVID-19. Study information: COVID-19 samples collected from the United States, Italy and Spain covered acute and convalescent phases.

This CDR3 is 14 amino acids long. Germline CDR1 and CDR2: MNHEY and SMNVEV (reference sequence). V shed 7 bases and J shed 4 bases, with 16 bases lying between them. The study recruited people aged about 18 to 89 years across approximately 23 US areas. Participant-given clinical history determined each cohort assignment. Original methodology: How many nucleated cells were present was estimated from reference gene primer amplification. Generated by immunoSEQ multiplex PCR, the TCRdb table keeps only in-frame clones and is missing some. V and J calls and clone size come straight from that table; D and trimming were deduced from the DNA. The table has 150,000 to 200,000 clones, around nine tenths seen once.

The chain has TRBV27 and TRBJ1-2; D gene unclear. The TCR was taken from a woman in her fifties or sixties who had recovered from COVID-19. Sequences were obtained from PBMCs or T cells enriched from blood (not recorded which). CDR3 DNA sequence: TGTGCCAGCACCGCCTCCCCCCTCAGCTATGGCTACACCTTC. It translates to CASTASPLSYGYTF.